This entry lists 14 T cell receptor beta chains sequenced from one sample in a study of blood T cell repertoires in COVID-19 (dated by TCRdb to about 2020). Library construction relied on the immunoSEQ multiplex PCR assay. TCRdb carries this immuneACCESS record with in-frame sequences only. Its versions omit some clonotypes, under half of them owing to an unresolved V gene in the studies checked, with the rest unexplained. The sample includes 200,000 to 250,000 clones, with approximately 85% observed a single time. Together, the top ten hold about 8.2% of the sample. Sample: PBMCs or T cells enriched from blood (not recorded which). The receptors come from a woman between 50 and 59 years old with acute COVID-19.

This clone is a singleton in its sample. The V gene is TRBV6-5, the J gene TRBJ2-7, with D tentatively TRBD2 (6 bases). The V and J ends lost 6 bases and 3 bases respectively, with 18 bases between them. There are 15 residues in the CDR3. Germline CDR1 is MNHEY and CDR2 is SVGAGI. CDR3 coding DNA: TGTGCCAGCAGCCGTGGGGAGGACCCGAACTACGAGCAGTACTTC. The encoded protein is CASSRGEDPNYEQYF.

The chain couples TRBV5-5 to TRBJ1-2, with a weak D call TRBD1 (6 bases). The germline V gene encodes CDR1 SGHKS and CDR2 YYEKEE (reference sequence). V was cut by 0 bases and J by 12 bases, with 12 bases left in between. There are 12 residues in the CDR3. The CDR3 reads CASSLGTGFHTF. CDR3 in DNA: TGTGCCAGCAGCTTGGGAACAGGGTTTCACACCTTC.

The rearrangement joins TRBV7-2 to TRBJ1-4; TRBD1 might be the D (5 bases). V lost 6 bases and J lost 3, with 11 bases in between. Germline V gene sequence: CDR1 SGHTA, CDR2 FQGNSA. This CDR3 is 14 amino acids long. CDR3: CASSTGGANEKLFF. DNA for the CDR3: TGTGCCAGCAGTACGGGGGGGGCTAATGAAAAACTGTTTTTT. The full variable domain, with the rest looked up from reference TRBV7-2 and TRBJ1-4, is GAGVSQSPSNKVTEKGKDVELRCDPISGHTALYWYRQSLGQGLEFLIYFQGNSAPDKSGLPSDRFSAERTGGSVSTLTIQRTQQEDSAVYLCASSTGGANEKLFFGSGTQLSVL.

This clone has a handful of counts. The chain has TRBV7-2 and TRBJ2-2; 11 bases match TRBD1. Germline trimming cut 5 bases from V and 7 bases from J; bases unmatched to any gene: 6. This CDR3 spans 15 amino acids. The germline CDR1 and CDR2 sequences are SGHTA and FQGNSA. CDR3 amino acids: CASSPDRGQHGELFF. The CDR3 DNA reads as TGTGCCAGCAGCCCGGACAGGGGGCAACACGGGGAGCTGTTTTTT.

This clone was recorded once. The chain couples TRBV9 to TRBJ1-1; 9 bases fit TRBD1. Germline V gene sequence: CDR1 SGDLS, CDR2 YYNGEE. V was pared by 4 bases and J by 2 bases, with 15 bases of the junction left unmatched. The CDR3 has 18 amino acids. The CDR3 sequence: CASSTPTGTGWENTEAFF. In DNA form, the CDR3 reads TGTGCCAGCAGCACCCCGACCGGGACAGGGTGGGAAAACACTGAAGCTTTCTTT.

This clone was observed once. The gene calls are TRBV12-3 or TRBV12-4 and TRBJ1-4, with D uncertain. CDR3 size: 13 residues. Trimming left V 2 bases short and J 5 bases short, with 6 bases between. Here the CDR3 reads CASSLQANEKLFF. The CDR3, as DNA: TGTGCCAGCAGTTTACAGGCGAATGAAAAACTGTTTTTT.

The chain links TRBV6-1 to TRBJ1-6; D remains ambiguous. Germline V gene sequence: CDR1 MNHNS, CDR2 SASEGT. CDR3 size: 15 residues. V dropped 0 bases and J dropped 9 bases, with 12 bases sitting between them. This CDR3 is CASSEAPGDRSPLHF. The CDR3 coding sequence is TGTGCCAGCAGTGAAGCCCCCGGAGATCGTTCACCCCTCCACTTT.

The chain carries TRBV4-1 and TRBJ1-2, with 8 nucleotides matching TRBD1. The CDR3 is 15 residues long. Germline V gives CDR1 MGHRA, CDR2 YSYEKL. Trimming at V came to 3 bases and at J to 8 bases, leaving 11 bases not matched to a gene. CDR3 DNA sequence: TGCGCCAGCAGCCACAGGGACAGGCGACTCGGGGGCTACACCTTC. Amino acid sequence: CASSHRDRRLGGYTF.

This clone was found a few times. This CDR3 reads CASSSQGKPQHF. CDR3 nucleotide sequence: TGTGCCAGCAGTTCCCAGGGAAAGCCCCAGCATTTT. The chain couples TRBV12-3 or TRBV12-4 to TRBJ1-5; possible D gene TRBD1, 5 bases. Trimming shortened V by 4 bases and J by 8 bases, and 9 bases separated the two germline ends. The CDR3 loop spans 12 amino acids.

The chain couples TRBV9 to TRBJ2-5, with 13 bases identical to TRBD2. The J segment lost 5 bases and the V segment lost 0 bases, leaving 7 bases of the junction unmatched. The CDR3 consists of 17 residues. In germline, CDR1 is SGDLS, CDR2 YYNGEE. The chain's CDR3 is CASSVGTSGGAHETQYF. CDR3 in DNA: TGTGCCAGCAGCGTAGGAACTAGCGGGGGGGCGCACGAGACCCAGTACTTC.

The V gene is TRBV7-9, the J gene TRBJ1-3; D is perhaps TRBD1 (5 bases). The CDR3 consists of 16 residues. The germline V gene has CDR1 SEHNR and CDR2 FQNEAQ (reference sequence). Trimming took off 4 bases at V and 2 bases at J, with 15 bases between the two ends. CDR3 sequence reads: CASSSNGPGAGNTIYF. CDR3 sequence (DNA): TGTGCCAGCAGCTCCAACGGGCCGGGGGCTGGAAACACCATATATTTT.

The CDR3 bases are TGTGCCAGCAGCCCACTAGCGGGGGGCGTCTACGAGCAGTACTTC. This sequence encodes CASSPLAGGVYEQYF. The genes are TRBV7-9 and TRBJ2-7; 12 nucleotides line up with TRBD2. Trimming took 5 bases from V and 3 from J; bases not matched to a gene: 5. This CDR3 comprises 15 residues. Looked up from germline, CDR1 is SEHNR and CDR2 is FQNEAQ (reference sequence).

The chain uses TRBV25-1 and TRBJ2-1; the D gene is possibly TRBD2 (6 bases). Germline CDR1 and CDR2: MGHDK and SYGVNS. Trimming shortened V by 3 bases and J by 15 bases, and 12 bases separated the two germline ends. This CDR3 region has 11 residues. In DNA form, the CDR3 reads TGTGCCAGCAGTGATGACCGGGGGTGGTTCTTC. Translated, it gives CASSDDRGWFF.

V usage is TRBV9 and J usage is TRBJ1-2; D ambiguous. The CDR3 totals 17 residues. The V end lost 0 bases, the J end lost 0 bases, and 15 bases lay between the germline ends. Germline V gene lookup returns CDR1 SGDLS and CDR2 YYNGEE. The CDR3 DNA follows: TGTGCCAGCAGCGTAGGGGCCGCTAAGCTTTCTAACTATGGCTACACCTTC. Its translation is CASSVGAAKLSNYGYTF. The variable domain in full, completed from reference TRBV9 and TRBJ1-2, reads DSGVTQTPKHLITATGQRVTLRCSPRSGDLSVYWYQQSLDQGLQFLIQYYNGEERAKGNILERFSAQQFPDLHSELNLSSLELGDSALYFCASSVGAAKLSNYGYTFGSGTRLTVV.